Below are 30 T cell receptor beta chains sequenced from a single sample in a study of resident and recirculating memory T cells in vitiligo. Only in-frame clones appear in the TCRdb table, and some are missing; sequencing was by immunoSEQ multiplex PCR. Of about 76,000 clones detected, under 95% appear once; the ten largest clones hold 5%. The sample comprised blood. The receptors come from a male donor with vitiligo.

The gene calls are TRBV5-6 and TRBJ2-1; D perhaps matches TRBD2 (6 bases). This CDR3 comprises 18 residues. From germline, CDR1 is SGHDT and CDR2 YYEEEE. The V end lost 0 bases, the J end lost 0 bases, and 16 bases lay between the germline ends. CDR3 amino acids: CASSLDVMGGSSYNEQFF. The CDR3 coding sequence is TGTGCCAGCAGCTTGGACGTGATGGGGGGTAGCTCCTACAATGAGCAGTTCTTC.

CDR3 sequence: CASSQDLRDRAMEKLFF. DNA for the CDR3: TGCGCCAGCAGCCAAGATCTCCGGGACAGGGCAATGGAAAAACTGTTTTTT. The V gene is TRBV4-1, the J gene TRBJ1-4; 9 bases line up with TRBD1. The ends lost 0 bases at V and 8 bases at J; junction bases unmatched: 10. CDR1 and CDR2 (germline): MGHRA, YSYEKL. CDR3 length: 17 residues.

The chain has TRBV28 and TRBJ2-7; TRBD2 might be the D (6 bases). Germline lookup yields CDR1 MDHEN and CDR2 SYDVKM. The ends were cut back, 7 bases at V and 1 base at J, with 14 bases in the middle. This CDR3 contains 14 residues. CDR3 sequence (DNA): TGTGCCAGCAACACGGGAGTCGGATCCTACGAGCAGTACTTC. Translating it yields CASNTGVGSYEQYF.

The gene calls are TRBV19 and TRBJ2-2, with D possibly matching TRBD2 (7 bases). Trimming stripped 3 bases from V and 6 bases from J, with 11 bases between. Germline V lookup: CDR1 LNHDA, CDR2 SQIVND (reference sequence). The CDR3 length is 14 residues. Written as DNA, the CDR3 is TGTGCCAGTAGTATTACAGGGAGGGCCGGGGAGCTGTTTTTT. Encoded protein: CASSITGRAGELFF.

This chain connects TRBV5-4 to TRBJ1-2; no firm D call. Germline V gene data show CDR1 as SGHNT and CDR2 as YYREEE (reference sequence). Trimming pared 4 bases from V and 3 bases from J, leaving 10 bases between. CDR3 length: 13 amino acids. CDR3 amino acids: CASSEESYYGYTF. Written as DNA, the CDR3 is TGTGCCAGCAGCGAGGAGTCGTACTATGGCTACACCTTC. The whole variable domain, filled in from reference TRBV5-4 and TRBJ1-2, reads ETGVTQSPTHLIKTRGQQVTLRCSSQSGHNTVSWYQQALGQGPQFIFQYYREEENGRGNFPPRFSGLQFPNYSSELNVNALELDDSALYLCASSEESYYGYTFGSGTRLTVV.

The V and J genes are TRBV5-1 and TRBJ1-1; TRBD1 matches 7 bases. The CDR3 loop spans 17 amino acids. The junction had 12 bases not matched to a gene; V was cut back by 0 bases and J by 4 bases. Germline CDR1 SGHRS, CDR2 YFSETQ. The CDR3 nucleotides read TGCGCCAGCAGCTTGGGTGGTAGGGGGCTGTTGGCCACTGAAGCTTTCTTT. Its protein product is CASSLGGRGLLATEAFF.

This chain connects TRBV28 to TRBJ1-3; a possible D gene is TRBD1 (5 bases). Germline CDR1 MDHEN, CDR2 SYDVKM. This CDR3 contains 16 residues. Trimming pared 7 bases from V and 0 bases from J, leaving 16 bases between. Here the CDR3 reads CASTLGGVISGNTIYF. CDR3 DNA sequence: TGTGCCAGCACCCTTGGAGGGGTTATCTCTGGAAACACCATATATTTT.

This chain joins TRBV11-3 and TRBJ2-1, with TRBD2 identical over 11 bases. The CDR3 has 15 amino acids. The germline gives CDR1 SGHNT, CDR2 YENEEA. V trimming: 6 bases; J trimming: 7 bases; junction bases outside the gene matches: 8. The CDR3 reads CASSSGRAVLNEQFF. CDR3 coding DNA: TGTGCCAGCAGTAGCGGGAGGGCCGTATTGAATGAGCAGTTCTTC.

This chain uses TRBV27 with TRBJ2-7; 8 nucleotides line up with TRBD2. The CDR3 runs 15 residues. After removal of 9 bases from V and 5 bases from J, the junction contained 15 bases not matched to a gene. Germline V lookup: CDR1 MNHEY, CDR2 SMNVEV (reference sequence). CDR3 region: CASSPLPAGVNEQYF. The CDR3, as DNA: TGTGCCAGTAGTCCCCTCCCAGCGGGAGTAAACGAGCAGTACTTC.

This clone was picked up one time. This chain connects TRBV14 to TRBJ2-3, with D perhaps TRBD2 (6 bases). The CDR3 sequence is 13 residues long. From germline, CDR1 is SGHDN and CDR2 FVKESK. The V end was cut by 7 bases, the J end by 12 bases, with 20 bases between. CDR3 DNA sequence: TGTGCCAGCAATCCTAGCGCCCTCGGGCCCCAGTATTTT. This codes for CASNPSALGPQYF.

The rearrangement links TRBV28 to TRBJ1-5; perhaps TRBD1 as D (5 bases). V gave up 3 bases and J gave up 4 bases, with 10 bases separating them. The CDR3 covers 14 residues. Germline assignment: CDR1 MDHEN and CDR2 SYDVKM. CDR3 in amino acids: CASSLGGGNQPQHF. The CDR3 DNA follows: TGTGCCAGCAGTTTGGGGGGTGGGAATCAGCCCCAGCATTTT.

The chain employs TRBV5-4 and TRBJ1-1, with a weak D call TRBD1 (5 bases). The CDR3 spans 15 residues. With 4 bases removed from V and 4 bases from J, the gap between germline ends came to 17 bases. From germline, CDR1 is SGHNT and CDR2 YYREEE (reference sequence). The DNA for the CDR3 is TGTGCCAGCAGCCCAGCCCAGGGTATATCCACTGAAGCTTTCTTT. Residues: CASSPAQGISTEAFF.

CDR3 in amino acids: CASRPLGHNEQYF. DNA of the CDR3: TGTGCCAGCAGGCCATTGGGACACAACGAGCAGTACTTC. The chain links TRBV5-5 to TRBJ2-7, with a tentative D call TRBD1 (6 bases). The germline V gene has CDR1 SGHKS and CDR2 YYEKEE (reference sequence). CDR3 length: 13 residues. V dropped 5 bases and J dropped 5 bases, with 14 bases sitting between them.

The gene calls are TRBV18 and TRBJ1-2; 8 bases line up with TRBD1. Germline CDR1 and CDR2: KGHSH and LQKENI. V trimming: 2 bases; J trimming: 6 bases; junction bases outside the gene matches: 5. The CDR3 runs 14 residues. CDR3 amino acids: CASSPGQGYNGYTF. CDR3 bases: TGTGCCAGCTCACCAGGACAGGGATACAATGGCTACACCTTC.

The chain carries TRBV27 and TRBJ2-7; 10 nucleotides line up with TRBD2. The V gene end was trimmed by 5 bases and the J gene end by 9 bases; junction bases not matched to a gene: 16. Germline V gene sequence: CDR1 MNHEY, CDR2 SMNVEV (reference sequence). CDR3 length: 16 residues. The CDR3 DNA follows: TGTGCCAGCAGTCCCCAAGCGGGAGGGCCAGGTATCGGGCAGTACTTC. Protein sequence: CASSPQAGGPGIGQYF.

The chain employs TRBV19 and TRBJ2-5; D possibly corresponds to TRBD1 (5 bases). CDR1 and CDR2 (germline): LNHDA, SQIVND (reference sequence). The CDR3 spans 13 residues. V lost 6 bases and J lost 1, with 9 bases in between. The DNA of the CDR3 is TGTGCCAGTAGACTCGACAGCCAAGAGACCCAGTACTTC. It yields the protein CASRLDSQETQYF.

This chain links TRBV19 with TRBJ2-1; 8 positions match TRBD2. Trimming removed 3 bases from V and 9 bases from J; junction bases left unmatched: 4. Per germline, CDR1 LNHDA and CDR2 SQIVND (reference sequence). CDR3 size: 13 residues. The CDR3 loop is CASSILSGSEQFF. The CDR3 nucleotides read TGTGCCAGTAGTATCCTGAGCGGGAGTGAGCAGTTCTTC.

The CDR3 coding sequence is TGTGCCAGCAGTTGGAGGGGAGCTAGCACAGATACGCAGTATTTT. Its protein product is CASSWRGASTDTQYF. The rearrangement joins TRBV6-5 to TRBJ2-3; D may be TRBD2 (6 bases). The length of the CDR3 is 15 residues. V was trimmed by 4 bases and J by 0 bases, leaving 11 bases between them. Germline V gene sequence: CDR1 MNHEY, CDR2 SVGAGI.

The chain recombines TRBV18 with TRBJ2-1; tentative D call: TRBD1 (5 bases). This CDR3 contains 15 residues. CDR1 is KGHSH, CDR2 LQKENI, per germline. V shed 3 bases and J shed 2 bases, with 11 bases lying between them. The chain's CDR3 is CASSPPQDTYNEQFF. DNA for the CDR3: TGTGCCAGCTCACCTCCCCAGGACACCTACAATGAGCAGTTCTTC.

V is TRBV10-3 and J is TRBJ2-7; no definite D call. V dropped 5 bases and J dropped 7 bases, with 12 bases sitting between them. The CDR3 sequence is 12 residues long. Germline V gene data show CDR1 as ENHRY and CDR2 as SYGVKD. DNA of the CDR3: TGTGCCATCAGTCGACATCCTCAAGAGCAGTACTTC. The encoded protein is CAISRHPQEQYF.

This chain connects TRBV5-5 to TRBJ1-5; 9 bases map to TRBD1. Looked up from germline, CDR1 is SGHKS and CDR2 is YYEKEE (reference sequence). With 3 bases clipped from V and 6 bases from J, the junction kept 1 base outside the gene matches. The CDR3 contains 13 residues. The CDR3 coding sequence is TGTGCCAGCAGCTCACAGGGGGCTCAGCCCCAGCATTTT. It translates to CASSSQGAQPQHF.

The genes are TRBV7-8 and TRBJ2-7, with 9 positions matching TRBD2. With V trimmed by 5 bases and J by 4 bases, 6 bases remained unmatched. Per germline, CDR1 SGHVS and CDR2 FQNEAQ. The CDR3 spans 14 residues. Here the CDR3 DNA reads TGTGCCAGCAGCATTAGCGGGAGTGAGTACGAGCAGTACTTC. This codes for CASSISGSEYEQYF.

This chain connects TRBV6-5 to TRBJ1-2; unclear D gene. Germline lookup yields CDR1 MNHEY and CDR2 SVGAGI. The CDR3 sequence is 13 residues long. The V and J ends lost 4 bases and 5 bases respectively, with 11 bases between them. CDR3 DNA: TGTGCCAGCAGTTCAAACGGCGGGTATGGCTACACCTTC. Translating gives CASSSNGGYGYTF.

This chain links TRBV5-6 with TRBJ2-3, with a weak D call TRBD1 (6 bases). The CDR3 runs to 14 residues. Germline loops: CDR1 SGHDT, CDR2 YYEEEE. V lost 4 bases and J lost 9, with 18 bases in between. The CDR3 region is CASSATSPGHTQYF. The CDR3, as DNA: TGTGCCAGCAGCGCGACTTCCCCGGGACACACGCAGTATTTT.

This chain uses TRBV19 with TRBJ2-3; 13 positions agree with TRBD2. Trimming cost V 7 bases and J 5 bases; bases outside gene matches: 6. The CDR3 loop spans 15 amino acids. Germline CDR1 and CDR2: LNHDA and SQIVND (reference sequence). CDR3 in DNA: TGTGCCAGTACCGGACTAGCGGGAGTTGGAGATACGCAGTATTTT. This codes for CASTGLAGVGDTQYF.

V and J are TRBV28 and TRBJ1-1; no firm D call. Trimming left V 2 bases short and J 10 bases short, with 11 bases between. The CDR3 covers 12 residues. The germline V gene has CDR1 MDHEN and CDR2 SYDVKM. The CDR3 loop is CASSLGQFGAFF. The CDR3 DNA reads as TGTGCCAGCAGTTTAGGGCAATTCGGAGCTTTCTTT.

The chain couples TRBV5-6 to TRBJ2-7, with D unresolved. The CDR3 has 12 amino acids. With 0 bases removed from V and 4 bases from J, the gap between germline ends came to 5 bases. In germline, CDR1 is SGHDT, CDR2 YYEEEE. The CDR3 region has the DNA TGTGCCAGCAGCTTGGGGCAGTACGAGCAGTACTTC. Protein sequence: CASSLGQYEQYF.

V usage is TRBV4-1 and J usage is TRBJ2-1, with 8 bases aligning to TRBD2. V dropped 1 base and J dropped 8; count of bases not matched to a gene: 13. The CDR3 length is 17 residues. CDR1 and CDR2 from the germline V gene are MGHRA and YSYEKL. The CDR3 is CASSQVRPGRARDEQFF. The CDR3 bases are TGCGCCAGCAGCCAAGTCAGACCCGGGAGGGCCCGGGATGAGCAGTTCTTC.

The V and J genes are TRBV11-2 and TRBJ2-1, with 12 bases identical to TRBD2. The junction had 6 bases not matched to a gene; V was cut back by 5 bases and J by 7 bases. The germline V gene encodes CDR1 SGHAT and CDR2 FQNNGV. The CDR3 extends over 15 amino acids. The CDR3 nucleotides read TGTGCCAGCAGCACCCCCGGACTAGCGGGGAATGAGCAGTTCTTC. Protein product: CASSTPGLAGNEQFF.

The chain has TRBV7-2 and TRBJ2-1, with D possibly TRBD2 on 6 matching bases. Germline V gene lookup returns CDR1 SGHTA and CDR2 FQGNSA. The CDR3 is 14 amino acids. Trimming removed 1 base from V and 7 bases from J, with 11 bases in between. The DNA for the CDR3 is TGTGCCAGCAGCTTAGGACTAGTGCTGAATGAGCAGTTCTTC. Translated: CASSLGLVLNEQFF.